A selection of T cell receptor beta chains follows, all from one sample in a study of CD8+ T cells in alopecia areata. Only in-frame clones appear in the TCRdb table, and some are missing; sequencing was by immunoSEQ multiplex PCR. The table records about 160,000 clones, just over 65% of them present only once. Material: CD4+ T cells sorted from blood, obtained at week 4, from a patient treated with tofacitinib. These receptors came from a human donor with alopecia areata. The CDR3 runs from the conserved cysteine through the conserved F or W. Each record gives: CDR3 protein, CDR3 DNA, clone size, V gene, D gene, J gene. A D gene is named only where the DNA matches it firmly. Only some rows state a clone size, as once, few, many or a class for expanded clones.

CDR3 protein: CASSLVTANEKLFF
CDR3 DNA: TGTGCCAGCAGCTTGGTCACGGCTAATGAAAAACTGTTTTTT
clone size: NA
V gene: TRBV13
D gene: NA
J gene: TRBJ1-4

CDR3 protein: CASSLRADNYGYTF
CDR3 DNA: TGTGCCAGTAGTCTAAGGGCGGATAACTATGGCTACACCTTC
clone size: NA
V gene: TRBV19
D gene: NA
J gene: TRBJ1-2

CDR3 protein: CASSVQGSSNQPQHF
CDR3 DNA: TGTGCCAGCAGCGTACAGGGGTCGAGCAATCAGCCCCAGCATTTT
clone size: NA
V gene: TRBV2
D gene: TRBD1
J gene: TRBJ1-5

CDR3 protein: CSTYKVGELFF
CDR3 DNA: TGCAGCACCTATAAGGTCGGGGAGCTGTTTTTT
clone size: NA
V gene: TRBV29-1
D gene: NA
J gene: TRBJ2-2

CDR3 protein: CASSSPWGETQYF
CDR3 DNA: TGTGCCAGCAGCTCACCATGGGGAGAGACCCAGTACTTC
clone size: NA
V gene: TRBV7-8
D gene: NA
J gene: TRBJ2-5

CDR3 protein: CASSLQRGGNNEQFF
CDR3 DNA: TGTGCCAGCAGCTTACAGCGGGGGGGGAACAATGAGCAGTTCTTC
clone size: NA
V gene: TRBV7-2
D gene: TRBD2
J gene: TRBJ2-1

CDR3 protein: CASSYADRGREKLFF
CDR3 DNA: TGTGCCAGCAGTTACGCGGACAGGGGACGTGAAAAACTGTTTTTT
clone size: NA
V gene: TRBV6-5
D gene: TRBD1
J gene: TRBJ1-4

CDR3 protein: CASSLRRTGGSQPQHF
CDR3 DNA: TGTGCCAGCAGTTTAAGGCGGACAGGGGGGAGTCAGCCCCAGCATTTT
clone size: NA
V gene: TRBV27
D gene: TRBD1
J gene: TRBJ1-5

CDR3 protein: CAWRPSGGNSPLHF
CDR3 DNA: TGTGCCTGGAGACCAAGCGGGGGGAATTCACCCCTCCACTTT
clone size: few
V gene: TRBV30
D gene: NA
J gene: TRBJ1-6

CDR3 protein: CASSLNSNQPQHF
CDR3 DNA: TGCGCCAGCAGCTTGAATAGCAATCAGCCCCAGCATTTT
clone size: NA
V gene: TRBV5-1
D gene: NA
J gene: TRBJ1-5

CDR3 protein: CASSPTKTSGGLSSYNEQFF
CDR3 DNA: TGCGCCAGCAGTCCCACGAAAACTAGCGGGGGTCTAAGCTCCTACAATGAGCAGTTCTTC
clone size: NA
V gene: TRBV23-1
D gene: TRBD2
J gene: TRBJ2-1

CDR3 protein: CAWSSPGQGNSPLHF
CDR3 DNA: TGTGCCTGGAGTTCCCCGGGACAGGGAAATTCACCCCTCCACTTT
clone size: few
V gene: TRBV30
D gene: TRBD1
J gene: TRBJ1-6

CDR3 protein: CASGGYTF
CDR3 DNA: TGTGCCAGCGGCGGCTACACCTTC
clone size: NA
V gene: TRBV11-2
D gene: NA
J gene: TRBJ1-2

CDR3 protein: CASSYSSLGSLYGYTF
CDR3 DNA: TGTGCCAGCAGTTACTCCTCACTCGGGAGTCTCTATGGCTACACCTTC
clone size: NA
V gene: TRBV6-5
D gene: NA
J gene: TRBJ1-2

CDR3 protein: CASSQEGGGTQPQHF
CDR3 DNA: TGCGCCAGCAGCCAAGAGGGCGGTGGTACTCAGCCCCAGCATTTT
clone size: once
V gene: TRBV4-3
D gene: NA
J gene: TRBJ1-5

CDR3 protein: CASSLPGKDYGYTF
CDR3 DNA: TGTGCCAGCAGCTTGCCAGGAAAGGACTATGGCTACACCTTC
clone size: NA
V gene: TRBV5-6
D gene: NA
J gene: TRBJ1-2

CDR3 protein: CAITSGSTDTQYF
CDR3 DNA: TGTGCCATCACTAGCGGGTCCACAGATACGCAGTATTTT
clone size: NA
V gene: TRBV7-9
D gene: TRBD2
J gene: TRBJ2-3

CDR3 protein: CASSPGTYEQYF
CDR3 DNA: TGTGCCAGCAGCCCCGGGACCTACGAGCAGTACTTC
clone size: few
V gene: TRBV5-4
D gene: NA
J gene: TRBJ2-7

CDR3 protein: CASNPGSSYEQYF
CDR3 DNA: TGTGCCAGTAATCCAGGGAGCTCCTACGAGCAGTACTTC
clone size: NA
V gene: TRBV19
D gene: NA
J gene: TRBJ2-7

CDR3 protein: CSVGRDSYGYTF
CDR3 DNA: TGCAGCGTTGGGAGGGACAGTTATGGCTACACCTTC
clone size: NA
V gene: TRBV29-1
D gene: TRBD1
J gene: TRBJ1-2

CDR3 protein: CSVDQAEYF
CDR3 DNA: TGCAGCGTTGATCAGGCGGAGTATTTT
clone size: few
V gene: TRBV29-1
D gene: NA
J gene: TRBJ2-3

CDR3 protein: CASSRGKQETQYF
CDR3 DNA: TGTGCCAGCAGCAGGGGGAAACAAGAGACCCAGTACTTC
clone size: NA
V gene: TRBV5-6
D gene: NA
J gene: TRBJ2-5